This T cell receptor beta chain was observed in a study of CD8 T cells in Susac syndrome. Details on this clonotype: The target antigen is unknown.

Study findings and constraints: By the study's own acknowledgment, its TCR sequencing and HLA analysis included relatively few individuals.

Healthy donors constituted the controls, which were matched for age and sex. With random hexamers, reverse transcription was performed on about 0.5 to 1 ug of RNA. Amplification of TCR beta CDR3 across 54 Vbeta and 13 Jbeta was performed with immunoSEQ multiplex PCR. TCRdb reprocessed the immunoSEQ multiplex PCR reads with MiXCR, giving one entry per CDR3 protein. The profile shows roughly 200,000 distinct CDR3 sequences, over 85% of them singletons. The junction had 9 bases not matched to a gene; V was cut back by 1 base and J by 0 bases. The V gene's germline CDR1 is SGHDN and CDR2 FVKESK. The length of the CDR3 is 18 residues.

The chain has TRBV14 and TRBJ2-4; TRBD1 agrees at 7 bases. Sequencing was done on a sample of CD4+ T cells from PBMCs. The source is a human donor in good health. This chain's CDR3 is CASSQGTGGALAKNIQYF. The CDR3 bases are TGTGCCAGCAGCCAAGGGACAGGCGGTGCACTAGCCAAAAACATTCAGTACTTC.